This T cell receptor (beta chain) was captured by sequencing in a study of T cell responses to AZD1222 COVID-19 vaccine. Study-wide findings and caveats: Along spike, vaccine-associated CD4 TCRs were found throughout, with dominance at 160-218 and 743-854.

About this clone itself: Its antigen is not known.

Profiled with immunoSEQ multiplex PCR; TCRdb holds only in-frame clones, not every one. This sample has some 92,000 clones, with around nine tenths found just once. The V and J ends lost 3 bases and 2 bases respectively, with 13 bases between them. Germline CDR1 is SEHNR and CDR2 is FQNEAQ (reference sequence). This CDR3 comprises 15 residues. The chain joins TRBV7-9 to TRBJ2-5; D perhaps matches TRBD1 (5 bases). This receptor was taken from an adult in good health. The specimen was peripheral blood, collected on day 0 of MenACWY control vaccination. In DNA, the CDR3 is TGTGCCAGCAGCTTTGATCAGGGCCGGCAAGAGACCCAGTACTTC. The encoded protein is CASSFDQGRQETQYF.